This TCR beta chain was observed in a study of cytomegalovirus exposure and HLA in healthy donors. General study findings and limits: Many donors shared some public TCRs, even though most TCR sequences were rare. That first-cohort TCR clusters tended to co-occur in the 95 to 150 validation repertoires was found in a later analysis.

These donors were members of the roughly 110-subject validation cohort, a group separate from the approximately 620-subject first cohort. On this clone: Its antigen is not known.

The data were produced by immunoSEQ multiplex PCR, yet TCRdb's version contains in-frame clones alone and is incomplete. This table has about 200,000 clones, 70% to 85% appearing once. V lost 2 bases to trimming and J lost 2 bases; unmatched junction nucleotides: 11. Germline loops: CDR1 MNHNS, CDR2 SASEGT. The CDR3 contains 18 residues. The chain couples TRBV6-1 to TRBJ2-5; TRBD2 matches at 10 bases. Sequences were obtained from PBMCs. The TCR was taken from a woman in her twenties or thirties in good health and CMV-seropositive. The DNA of the CDR3 is TGTGCCAGCAGTGAAATGGCTAGCGGGAGAATGGGTCAAGAGACCCAGTACTTC. The encoded protein is CASSEMASGRMGQETQYF.